Here is one T cell receptor beta chain with its context. At one of its ends the junction is not consistent with the germline gene, which may arise from a read error. Unique molecular identifiers were used to barcode this TCRbeta library. MiXCR was run by TCRdb on the PCR reads, yielding one entry per CDR3 protein. Of about 540,000 distinct CDR3 sequences in the sample, roughly 18% were seen once. The sample is drawn from a study of T-cell reconstitution after alpha-beta-depleted transplantation in children. This specimen consisted of PBMCs from the stem cell graft donor, obtained from the stem cell graft. The source is a human donor who donated a stem cell graft to a child with acute lymphoblastic leukemia.

The CDR3 loop reads CASSRLASGATSCEQYF. In nucleotides, the CDR3 is TGCGCCAGCAGCCGTTTAGCGTCTGGGGCTACCTCCTGCGAGCAGTACTTC. The chain combines TRBV4-1 with TRBJ2-7, with D possibly called TRBD1 or TRBD2 (5 bases each). CDR3 length: 17 residues. Germline CDR1 and CDR2: MGHRA and YSYEKL.